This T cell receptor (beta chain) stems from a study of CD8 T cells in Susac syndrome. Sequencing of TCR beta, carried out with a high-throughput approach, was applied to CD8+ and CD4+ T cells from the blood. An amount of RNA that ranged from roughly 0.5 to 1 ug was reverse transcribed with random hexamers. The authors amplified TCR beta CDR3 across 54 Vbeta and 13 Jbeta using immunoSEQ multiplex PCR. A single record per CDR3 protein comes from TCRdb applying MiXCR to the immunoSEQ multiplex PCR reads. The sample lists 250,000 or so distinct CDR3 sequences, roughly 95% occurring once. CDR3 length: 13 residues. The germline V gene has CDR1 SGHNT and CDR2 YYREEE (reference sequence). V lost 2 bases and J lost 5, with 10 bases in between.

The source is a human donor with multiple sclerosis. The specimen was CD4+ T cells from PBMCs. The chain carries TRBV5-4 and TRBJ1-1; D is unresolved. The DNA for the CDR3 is TGTGCCAGCAGCTTACCCGGGGAGACTGAAGCTTTCTTT. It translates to CASSLPGETEAFF.